This T cell receptor (beta chain) was documented in a study of CD8+ T cells in alopecia areata (dated by TCRdb to between 2017 and 2018). The study in broad terms: The treated patients took part in an open-label pilot trial in which moderate-to-severe alopecia areata was treated with oral tofacitinib at 5 to 10 mg twice daily. For the treated patients, the SALT score, which quantifies what percentage of scalp surface area is affected, served as the measure of disease severity. On the human side, TCRbeta sequencing was run on scalp tissue and on sorted CD4+ and CD8+ peripheral blood T cells from healthy controls and from alopecia areata patients with either patchy or totalis/universalis disease. Clonality in the scalp was compared among normal scalp (n=4), patchy alopecia areata scalp (n=8), and alopecia totalis/universalis scalp (n=8). RNA came from the PAXgene miRNA kit for fixed scalp, the miRNeasy kit for PBMCs, and the RNeasy kit for mouse skin. Patients on tofacitinib were biopsied at baseline and after 4 and 24 weeks of treatment, and several of the patients also had a later scalp biopsy. In both human patients and the C3H/HeJ mouse model, the study applied high-throughput TCRbeta sequencing to look at T cell clonal expansion in alopecia areata. Amplification of TCRbeta CDR3 regions was done by immunoSEQ multiplex PCR using 35 Vbeta forward primers and 13 Jbeta reverse primers. Patients stayed on tofacitinib for 6 to 18 months and then had 6 months of follow-up off drug so that delayed response and recurrence could be assessed. The full study reports these points: Compared with mice, TCR sequences shared between patients were less clear, possibly partly because of HLA diversity across the patient population. The treated cohort was small, with a single nonresponder, so links between baseline CD8+ expansion and response need larger studies. Resident alphabeta T cells in normal human skin are also sequenced, complicating scalp TCR repertoire analysis, unlike mouse skin dominated by gammadelta T cells. During tofacitinib treatment, many expanded lesional clones stuck around in both scalp and blood, and this persistence may partly explain why relapse happens after treatment is stopped. Tofacitinib significantly lowered scalp clonality and the number of expanded CD8+ clones among the top 100 scalp clones. Compared with normal scalp, lesional scalp, particularly in alopecia totalis/universalis, had higher clonality and more expanded CD8+ clones, which suggests antigenic drive.

Library preparation was by the immunoSEQ multiplex PCR assay. RNA was extracted from all samples and reverse transcribed into cDNA, which served as template for TCR sequencing. SuperScript III was used for first-strand cDNA synthesis, primed with a 2:1 mix of oligo-dT and random hexamers. A synthetic immune receptor repertoire was used to gauge amplification bias, and whatever bias remained was removed computationally. The paper's processing steps were these. Raw reads were preprocessed for error removal, and CDR3 was defined according to IMGT conventions as running from the conserved cysteine to phenylalanine. Clonality was computed as 1 minus the Shannon entropy, with the entropy normalized by log2 of the number of productive unique TCRs. Scalp TCRbeta sequences were cross-referenced with sorted blood CD4 and CD8 repertoires so that the CD4 or CD8 identity of scalp clones could be inferred. The source is immuneACCESS, and TCRdb retained only in-frame sequences with V and J called. Part of the clones is not carried over; for the studies checked, unresolved V genes explain less than half of this, and the remainder is unexplained. D and trimming were read from the DNA, whereas the V and J calls and clone size are those reported in that table. The sample profile shows about 140,000 clones; approximately 86% of them were found once. Of the sample, around 13% falls within the top ten clones.

Taken from the germline V gene, the CDR1 and CDR2 loops are SNHLY and FYNNEI. Its CDR3 holds 13 amino acids, cysteine through phenylalanine. Only the CDR3 DNA is retained, 39 bases long and in frame from the first base. Reading the label with the study, this specimen's time point is: more than 3 weeks on oral tofacitinib. The treatment or condition label, as the study defines it: oral pan-JAK inhibitor, 5-10 mg twice daily. Lesional scalp punch biopsies and peripheral blood were collected from alopecia areata patients. PBMCs were isolated by density centrifugation and stained for CD3, CD4 and CD8, and CD4+ and CD8+ T cells were sorted on a FACSAria. The table lists this clone with a count of one. Its cognate antigen has yet to be identified. At one end, the junction sequence differs from germline, possibly due to a read error. The same CDR3 also results from other DNA sequences found in this sample.

The sequence derives from a human donor with alopecia areata. The sequencing used CD8+ T cells sorted from blood, collected at week 4, from a patient treated with tofacitinib. Recombination linked TRBV2 to TRBJ1-2; TRBD1 could be the D gene, as 6 bases match. The CDR3 region: CANSDRQAYGYTF. The sequence in DNA is TGTGCCAACTCAGACAGGCAGGCCTATGGGTACACCTTC. The variable domain in full, with residues beyond the CDR3 obtained from the reference TRBV2 and TRBJ1-2 genes, is EPEVTQTPSHQVTQMGQEVILRCVPISNHLYFYWYRQILGQKVEFLVSFYNNEISEKSEIFDDQFSVERPDGSNFTLKIRSTKLEDSAMYFCANSDRQAYGYTFGSGTRLTVV.